This T cell receptor (beta chain) derives from a study of blood T cell repertoires in COVID-19. Study-level background: The United States, Italy and Spain supplied acute and convalescent COVID-19 samples. PBMCs, B-cell-depleted T cells, or T cells were the source of the cDNA or gDNA that made up the material.

In the authors' workflow: Cell counts per sample came from amplifying reference gene primers. The table came from immunoSEQ multiplex PCR; TCRdb's copy has only in-frame clones and leaves some out. V and J calls and clone size are those listed in that table; D and trimming were worked out from the DNA. The sample contains some 60,000 clones, 75% to 95% of which appear only once. The CDR3 extends over 16 amino acids. With 2 bases clipped from V and 5 bases from J, the junction kept 8 bases outside the gene matches. Germline V gene data show CDR1 as MNHEY and CDR2 as SVGAGI. The sequence derives from a man between 60 and 75 years old with acute or convalescent COVID-19. Sequenced input: peripheral blood. This chain joins TRBV6-5 and TRBJ2-5; 10 bases line up with TRBD2. The DNA for the CDR3 is TGTGCCAGCAGTTACGGGTCTAGCGGGAGCACGGAGACCCAGTACTTC. Protein product: CASSYGSSGSTETQYF.